This TCR beta chain is from a study of beta chain features in type 1 diabetes. Notes on the study in general: Insertions were fewer and deletions more numerous at VDJ junctions in type 1 diabetes patients. When Type 1 diabetes patients were examined, their TCRB CDR3s proved moderately but significantly shorter in all four CD4+ subsets. For cells with high TCR expression, cDNA sequencing could yield over-representation.

This clone was recorded a few times. Its target is not known. V was pared by 5 bases and J by 8 bases, with 8 bases of the junction left unmatched. The length of the CDR3 is 15 residues. Per the germline V gene, CDR1 is SEHNR and CDR2 is FQNEAQ (reference sequence). All of the isolated RNA was reverse transcribed, so expressed TCRB transcripts were sequenced. About 3.57 million reads were obtained on average from naive, central memory and regulatory T cell samples. The data were produced by immunoSEQ multiplex PCR, yet TCRdb's version contains in-frame clones alone and is incomplete. The sample has more than 100,000 clones; roughly 15% are singletons.

Sequenced: central memory CD4+ T cells from blood. The sequence was obtained from a man aged 30 to 45 with type 1 diabetes. V usage is TRBV7-9 and J usage is TRBJ2-1; 11 bases map to TRBD1. The CDR3 spells CASSPPGTGGDEQFF. The CDR3 bases are TGTGCCAGCAGCCCTCCCGGGACAGGGGGGGATGAGCAGTTCTTC.